Each of the 4 T cell receptor beta chains below was sequenced from the same sample in a study of T-cell memory formation after mild COVID-19. TCRdb reprocessed the 5' RACE reads via MiXCR and lists one record per CDR3 protein. The sample includes around 300,000 distinct CDR3 sequences, 19% seen only once; the top ten take about 21%. The sequenced sample consisted of PBMCs or a T cell subset sorted from them (not recorded which). All receptors derive from a man younger than 35 who had mild COVID-19 (a few samples of this study predate the infection). Cell type and time point are not known.

This clonotype was seen a few times. This chain links TRBV7-9 with TRBJ1-6; 10 nucleotides match TRBD1. This CDR3 is built from 17 residues. Trimming cost V 4 bases and J 0 bases; bases outside gene matches: 3. The germline gives CDR1 SEHNR, CDR2 FQNEAQ (reference sequence). The CDR3: CASSSGDRGSYNSPLHF. CDR3 in DNA: TGTGCCAGCAGCTCCGGGGACAGGGGCTCCTATAATTCACCCCTCCACTTT.

The chain's CDR3 is CASKPAAGADTQYF. CDR3 bases: TGTGCCAGCAAGCCCGCAGCGGGGGCCGATACGCAGTATTTT. The V and J genes are TRBV9 and TRBJ2-3, with 8 positions matching TRBD2. The CDR3 spans 14 residues. Germline CDR1 SGDLS, CDR2 YYNGEE. V gave up 6 bases and J gave up 6 bases; unmatched junction bases: 9.

The chain joins TRBV6-2 or TRBV6-3 to TRBJ2-2, with D perhaps TRBD2 (5 bases). Looked up from germline, CDR1 is MNHEY and CDR2 is SVGEGT. This CDR3 comprises 15 residues. The ends were cut back, 0 bases at V and 4 bases at J, with 9 bases in the middle. CDR3 in DNA: TGTGCCAGCAGTTACTCGACGGGGAGCACCGGGGAGCTGTTTTTT. Translated, it gives CASSYSTGSTGELFF.

This clonotype was detected a few times. The chain joins TRBV15 to TRBJ2-1; maybe TRBD1 (5 bases). V was pared by 0 bases and J by 10 bases, with 10 bases between. CDR1 is LNHNV and CDR2 is YYDKDF in the germline V gene (reference sequence). The CDR3 is made up of 13 amino acids. The CDR3 coding sequence is TGTGCCACCAGCAGAGACAGGGTGGACGAGCAGTTCTTC. The encoded protein is CATSRDRVDEQFF.